This paragraph reports one T cell receptor (beta chain). The sample is drawn from a study of metastatic and nonmetastatic thyroid tumors. MiXCR reprocessed the PCR reads for TCRdb. The repertoire consists of roughly 59,000 clones, with 15% to 20% occurring once and the leading ten covering about 9.4%. No patient had received any treatment before thyroid surgery. CDR3 length: 15 residues. Germline assignment: CDR1 SGHVS and CDR2 FQNEAQ. After removal of 5 bases from V and 9 bases from J, the junction contained 11 bases not matched to a gene. Sequenced sample: blood. The chain has TRBV7-8 and TRBJ1-5; 9 bases fit TRBD1. The clonotype originates from a male donor with papillary thyroid cancer or a benign thyroid nodule (not recorded which). Some clones in this sample may be carry-over from other donors' samples. The CDR3, as DNA: TGTGCCAGCAGCGCCACCGGGACAGGGTTCCGGCCCCAGCATTTT. This translates into CASSATGTGFRPQHF.